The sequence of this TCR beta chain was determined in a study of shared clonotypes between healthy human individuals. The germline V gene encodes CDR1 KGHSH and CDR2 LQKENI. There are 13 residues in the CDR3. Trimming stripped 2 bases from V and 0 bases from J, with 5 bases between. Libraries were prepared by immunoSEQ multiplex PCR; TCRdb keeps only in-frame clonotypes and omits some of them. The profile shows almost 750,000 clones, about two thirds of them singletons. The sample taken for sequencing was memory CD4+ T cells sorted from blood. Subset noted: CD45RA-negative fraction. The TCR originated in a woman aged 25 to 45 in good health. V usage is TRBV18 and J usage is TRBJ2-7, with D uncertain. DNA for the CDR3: TGTGCCAGCTCACCAAACTACTCCTACGAGCAGTACTTC. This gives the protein CASSPNYSYEQYF.